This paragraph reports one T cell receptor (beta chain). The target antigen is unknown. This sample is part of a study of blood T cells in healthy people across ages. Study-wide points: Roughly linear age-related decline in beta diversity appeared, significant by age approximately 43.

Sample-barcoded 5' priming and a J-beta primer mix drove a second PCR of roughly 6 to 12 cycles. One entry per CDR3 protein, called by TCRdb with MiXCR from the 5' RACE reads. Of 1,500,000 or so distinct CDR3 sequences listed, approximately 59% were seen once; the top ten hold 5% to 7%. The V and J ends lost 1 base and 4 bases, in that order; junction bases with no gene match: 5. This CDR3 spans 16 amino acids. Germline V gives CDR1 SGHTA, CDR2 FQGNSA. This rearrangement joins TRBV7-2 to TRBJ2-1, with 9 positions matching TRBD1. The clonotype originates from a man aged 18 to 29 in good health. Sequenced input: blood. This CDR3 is CASSLDYRGPYNEQFF. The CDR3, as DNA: TGTGCCAGCAGCTTAGACTACAGGGGGCCTTACAATGAGCAGTTCTTC. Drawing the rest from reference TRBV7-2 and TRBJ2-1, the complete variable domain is GAGVSQSPSNKVTEKGKDVELRCDPISGHTALYWYRQSLGQGLEFLIYFQGNSAPDKSGLPSDRFSAERTGGSVSTLTIQRTQQEDSAVYLCASSLDYRGPYNEQFFGPGTRLTVL.